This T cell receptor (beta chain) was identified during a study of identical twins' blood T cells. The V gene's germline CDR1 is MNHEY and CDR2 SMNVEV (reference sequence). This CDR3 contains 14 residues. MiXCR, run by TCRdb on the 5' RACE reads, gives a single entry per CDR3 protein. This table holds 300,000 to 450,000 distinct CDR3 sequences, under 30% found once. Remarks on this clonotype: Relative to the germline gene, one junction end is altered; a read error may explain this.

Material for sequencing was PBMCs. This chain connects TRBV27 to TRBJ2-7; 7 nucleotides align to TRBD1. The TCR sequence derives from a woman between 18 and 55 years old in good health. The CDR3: CASRDRELVGEQYF. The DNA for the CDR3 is TGTGCCAGCCGAGACAGGGAACTTGTCGGCGAGCAATACTTC.